This T cell receptor (beta chain) was identified in a study of shared clonotypes between healthy human individuals. An even split of each subset's genomic DNA across several immunoSEQ plates was performed. As handled by the study authors: ImmunoSEQ only sent back junction sequences with no quality scores, so filtering was done differently. Here immunoSEQ multiplex PCR was the method, and the copy in TCRdb shows in-frame clones only, minus some. The V and J calls and clone size are taken from that table; D and trimming were inferred from the DNA. Of about 2.1 million clones in the sample, about 93% were seen once. Concerning this clone: Other DNA sequences in this specimen translate into the identical CDR3.

Terminally differentiated effector memory CD45RA+ cells were left out of the naive CD8 fraction, which was CD45RO-negative and positively selected for CCR7. The study drew its donors from healthy HIV-negative adults without recent acute infections or vaccinations. Germline-derived CDR1 and CDR2 are LNHDA and SQIVND (reference sequence). This CDR3 spans 14 amino acids. V trimming: 5 bases; J trimming: 0 bases; junction bases outside the gene matches: 4. The source of this sequence is a man younger than 35 in good health. Some clones in this sample may be carry-over from other donors' samples. This sequence joins TRBV19 and TRBJ2-7; TRBD1 matches 7 bases. The sequencing sample was made of naive CD8+ T cells from PBMCs. For the CDR3, the DNA is TGTGCCAGTAGTGCCGGGACAGCCTCCTACGAGCAGTACTTC. Protein sequence: CASSAGTASYEQYF.